One and the same sample provided the 12 T cell receptor beta chains below, sequenced in a study of T-cell memory formation after mild COVID-19. TCRdb analysed the 5' RACE reads with MiXCR anew, one entry per CDR3 protein. This repertoire shows 350,000 to 500,000 distinct CDR3 sequences, around 17% found once; its top ten account for approximately 21%. The source material was PBMCs or a T cell subset sorted from them (not recorded which). These receptors came from a young man who had mild COVID-19 (a few samples of this study predate the infection). Cell type and time point are not known.

This clonotype turned up a few times. The chain joins TRBV29-1 to TRBJ2-1; no definite D call. Germline-derived CDR1 and CDR2 are SQVTM and ANQGSEA. The CDR3 consists of 11 residues. Between the trimmed V and J ends, which lost 2 bases and 9 bases, there was a span of 8 bases. Here the CDR3 reads CSVETVREQFF. Written as DNA, the CDR3 is TGCAGCGTTGAAACAGTACGTGAGCAGTTCTTC.

This clonotype was observed a few times. At one end, the junction sequence differs from germline, possibly due to a read error. The chain couples TRBV7-7 to TRBJ2-5, with 9 bases lining up with TRBD2. Germline CDR1 is SSHAT and CDR2 is FNYEAQ (reference sequence). This CDR3 contains 15 residues. The CDR3 bases are TGTGCTAGCAGCCCCATAGCGGGGGAGGGTGAGACCCAGTACTTC. Its protein is CASSPIAGEGETQYF.

The genes are TRBV12-3 or TRBV12-4 and TRBJ2-7; D is undetermined. Trimming left V 5 bases short and J 3 bases short, with 5 bases between. This CDR3 contains 11 residues. CDR3 sequence: CASSGFYEQYF. The CDR3 DNA is TGTGCCAGCAGTGGCTTCTACGAGCAGTACTTC.

There are a few counts of this clonotype. The chain has TRBV7-8 and TRBJ2-5, with 8 positions matching TRBD2. Germline-derived CDR1 and CDR2 are SGHVS and FQNEAQ. The CDR3 consists of 14 residues. Unmatched junction bases numbered 11, after V lost 9 bases and J lost 5 bases. The CDR3 DNA follows: TGTGCCAGTGGTGCTAGCGGGCGACCGGAGACCCAGTACTTC. Amino acid sequence: CASGASGRPETQYF.

This clonotype was recorded a few times. An end of the junction does not agree with germline; a read error may underlie this. The CDR3 loop is CSAMGAYF. DNA of the CDR3: TGCAGTGCTATGGGCGCTTACTTC. The V and J genes are TRBV20-1 and TRBJ1-2, with D uncertain. Germline CDR1 DFQATT, CDR2 SNEGSKA (reference sequence). CDR3 length: 8 amino acids.

This clonotype was observed a few times. The rearrangement links TRBV7-2 to TRBJ2-3; 9 bases line up with TRBD2. The CDR3 extends over 16 amino acids. Germline trimming cut 0 bases from V and 4 bases from J; bases unmatched to any gene: 5. The germline gives CDR1 SGHTA, CDR2 FQGNSA. CDR3 region: CASSLALRGGPDTQYF. Here the CDR3 DNA reads TGTGCCAGCAGCTTAGCTTTGCGGGGGGGCCCAGATACGCAGTATTTT.

The chain is built from TRBV29-1 and TRBJ1-4; the match to TRBD1 covers 9 bases. This CDR3 is 14 amino acids long. V lost 7 bases and J lost 8; bases outside the gene matches: 11. Looked up from germline, CDR1 is SQVTM and CDR2 is ANQGSEA. The CDR3 loop reads CSAGDRALSEKLFF. Here the CDR3 DNA reads TGCAGCGCCGGGGACAGGGCCCTCTCAGAAAAACTGTTTTTT.

This clonotype has only a few counts. The chain has TRBV27 and TRBJ2-1; 8 bases align to TRBD2. CDR1 MNHEY and CDR2 SMNVEV come from the germline V gene (reference sequence). There are 13 residues in the CDR3. Trimming at V came to 5 bases and at J to 6 bases, leaving 3 bases not matched to a gene. CDR3 nucleotides: TGTGCCAGCAGTACGGGACTAGGCAATGAGCAGTTCTTC. Its translation: CASSTGLGNEQFF.

The rearrangement links TRBV30 to TRBJ2-3, with 10 bases matching TRBD2. Germline V gives CDR1 GTSNPN, CDR2 SVGIG (reference sequence). This CDR3 spans 16 amino acids. CDR3 loop: CAGEAGGSFSTDTQYF. CDR3 DNA sequence: TGTGCTGGCGAAGCGGGGGGGTCTTTCAGCACAGATACGCAGTATTTT.

This rearrangement joins TRBV5-1 to TRBJ1-3, with TRBD1 identical over 10 bases. The germline gives CDR1 SGHRS, CDR2 YFSETQ. The CDR3 runs 15 residues. With 4 bases clipped from V and 4 bases from J, the junction kept 5 bases outside the gene matches. The CDR3 is CASSATGGSGNTIYF. The CDR3 coding sequence is TGCGCCAGCAGCGCGACAGGGGGCTCCGGAAACACCATATATTTT.

In its sample, this clonotype was seen many times. The rearrangement joins TRBV7-9 to TRBJ1-1; no clear D gene. This CDR3 region has 11 residues. V was cut by 5 bases and J by 1 base, with 2 bases left in between. The germline V gene encodes CDR1 SEHNR and CDR2 FQNEAQ (reference sequence). This chain's CDR3 is CASSANTEAFF. The CDR3 DNA sequence: TGTGCCAGCAGCGCGAACACTGAAGCTTTCTTT.

This clonotype was seen only a few times. V usage is TRBV19 and J usage is TRBJ1-4; 11 bases match TRBD1. With 7 bases clipped from V and 8 bases from J, the junction kept 6 bases outside the gene matches. The CDR3 spans 14 residues. CDR1 is LNHDA, CDR2 SQIVND, per germline (reference sequence). As DNA, the CDR3 is TGTGCCAGTAAAGGACAGGGGGCTGAAGAAAAACTGTTTTTT. This gives the protein CASKGQGAEEKLFF.